These T cell receptor beta chains were read from a single sample in a study of response to subunit inactivated influenza vaccine. TCRdb ran MiXCR on the RT-PCR reads and lists one entry per CDR3 protein. This table holds about 650,000 distinct CDR3 sequences, about 15% found once. The sample here was PBMCs from blood, taken about 11 days after vaccination. The receptors here all came from a man aged 50 to 59 who received an inactivated influenza vaccine. CDR3s include the opening cysteine and the closing phenylalanine or tryptophan. Each record gives: CDR3 DNA, CDR3 protein, D gene, V gene, clone size, J gene. The D gene is left open where the match is weak. Size tells how often a clone was seen (once, few, many) or the class of an expanded clone, and some rows leave it out.

DNA: TGTGCCACCCGATGGCAGGTTGACCAGCCCCAGCATTTT; CDR3: CATRWQVDQPQHF; D: .; V: TRBV6-6; size: few; J: TRBJ1-5
DNA: TGTGCCAGCAGCCAAGACCCTAGCGGGGTGGGCGAGCAGTACTTC; CDR3: CASSQDPSGVGEQYF; D: TRBD2; V: TRBV4-2; size: .; J: TRBJ2-7
DNA: TGTGCCAGTAGTATAGCCATTCAGGGTTCGAACACCGGGGAGCTGTTTTTT; CDR3: CASSIAIQGSNTGELFF; D: .; V: TRBV19; size: few; J: TRBJ2-2
DNA: TGTGCCAGCAGCTTAGAGGGAGGGCGGCAGGGAATTGAGCAGTACTTC; CDR3: CASSLEGGRQGIEQYF; D: TRBD2; V: TRBV7-2; size: .; J: TRBJ2-7
DNA: TGTGCCAGCAGTCACCGGGACATCTATTTAGTTGGCTACACCTTC; CDR3: CASSHRDIYLVGYTF; D: .; V: TRBV4-2; size: many; J: TRBJ1-2
DNA: TGTGCCAGCAGTCTCGCCGCTAGCGGGAGGACCAACGAGCAGTACTTC; CDR3: CASSLAASGRTNEQYF; D: TRBD2; V: TRBV28; size: many; J: TRBJ2-7
DNA: TGTGCCAGCTCCCATGGGGGCACAGTGGGAGATACGCAGTATTTT; CDR3: CASSHGGTVGDTQYF; D: .; V: TRBV9; size: few; J: TRBJ2-3
DNA: TGTGCCAGCAGCCCCGCCTCCCCCCCTAGCACCGGGGAGCTGTTTTTT; CDR3: CASSPASPPSTGELFF; D: .; V: TRBV3-1; size: few; J: TRBJ2-2
DNA: TGTGCCAGCAGTTACTCAAGGACAGGCCTTATAAGCACAGATACGCAGTATTTT; CDR3: CASSYSRTGLISTDTQYF; D: TRBD1; V: TRBV6-5; size: few; J: TRBJ2-3
DNA: TGTGCCAGCAGTTTATCCAGAGGCAATCAGCCCCAGCATTTT; CDR3: CASSLSRGNQPQHF; D: .; V: TRBV12-3/TRBV12-4; size: .; J: TRBJ1-5
DNA: TGTGCCAGCAGCTTACAAACCGGGACAGCTAAAGAGACCCAGTACTTC; CDR3: CASSLQTGTAKETQYF; D: TRBD1; V: TRBV7-9; size: many; J: TRBJ2-5
DNA: TGTGCCAGCAGTGAACTGACGTCTAGCACAGATACGCAGTATTTT; CDR3: CASSELTSSTDTQYF; D: .; V: TRBV2; size: .; J: TRBJ2-3
DNA: TGTGCCAGCAGCCAGGGCGGGGGGGCTACCAATGAGCAGTTCTTC; CDR3: CASSQGGGATNEQFF; D: TRBD2; V: TRBV3-1; size: .; J: TRBJ2-1
DNA: TGCGCCAGCAGCCGGGACAGGGGGAGCACTGAAGCTTTCTTT; CDR3: CASSRDRGSTEAFF; D: TRBD1; V: TRBV5-1; size: few; J: TRBJ1-1
DNA: TGTGCCAGCAGTTACGAAGACGGGGAGCTGTTTTTT; CDR3: CASSYEDGELFF; D: .; V: TRBV6-6; size: few; J: TRBJ2-2
DNA: TGCAGCGTTGGGCTGGCAGCCGACGAGCAGTACTTC; CDR3: CSVGLAADEQYF; D: .; V: TRBV29-1; size: few; J: TRBJ2-7
DNA: TGCAGTGCTAGCGGGAGCAAGGTTACGCAGTATTTT; CDR3: CSASGSKVTQYF; D: .; V: TRBV20-1; size: few; J: TRBJ2-3
DNA: TGTGCCAGCAAGTTCGGGGGTGAGGCCGGGGAGCTGTTTTTT; CDR3: CASKFGGEAGELFF; D: .; V: TRBV9; size: .; J: TRBJ2-2
DNA: TGTGCCAGCAGTTCGGACAGGGGGACCTACGAGCAGTACTTC; CDR3: CASSSDRGTYEQYF; D: TRBD1; V: TRBV6-5; size: .; J: TRBJ2-7
DNA: TGTGCCAGCAGCCAAGATAGGCAGTCCCAAGAGACCCAGTACTTC; CDR3: CASSQDRQSQETQYF; D: .; V: TRBV3-1; size: .; J: TRBJ2-5
DNA: TGCAGTGCTAGAACAGGGGGAGGTAATTCACCCCTCCACTTT; CDR3: CSARTGGGNSPLHF; D: TRBD1; V: TRBV20-1; size: many; J: TRBJ1-6
DNA: TGTGCCACCAGTGATTTTTCAGGGGTGGATGAGCAGTTCTTC; CDR3: CATSDFSGVDEQFF; D: .; V: TRBV24-1; size: .; J: TRBJ2-1
DNA: TGTGCCAGCAGTGGGACAGGGAGGCCCGGGGAGCTGTTTTTT; CDR3: CASSGTGRPGELFF; D: TRBD1; V: TRBV2; size: .; J: TRBJ2-2
DNA: TGTGCCAGCAGTTCCCTGACAGGGAACACAGATACGCAGTATTTT; CDR3: CASSSLTGNTDTQYF; D: TRBD1; V: TRBV6-6; size: many; J: TRBJ2-3
DNA: TGTGCCAGCAGCGTGCGAAAGAACACTGAAGCTTTCTTT; CDR3: CASSVRKNTEAFF; D: .; V: TRBV9; size: .; J: TRBJ1-1
DNA: TGTGCCAGTAGTATCACGCGGGGGGACTACGAGCAGTACTTC; CDR3: CASSITRGDYEQYF; D: TRBD2; V: TRBV19; size: few; J: TRBJ2-7
DNA: TGTGCCAGCACCGGAGACAGGAACACCGGGGAGCTGTTTTTT; CDR3: CASTGDRNTGELFF; D: .; V: TRBV7-9; size: .; J: TRBJ2-2
DNA: TGTGCCAGCAGCTTTCCAACTAGCGGCCGTCGCACAGATACGCAGTATTTT; CDR3: CASSFPTSGRRTDTQYF; D: TRBD2; V: TRBV12-3/TRBV12-4; size: .; J: TRBJ2-3
DNA: TGCAGTGCTGGCCGAGTGGAAAAACTGTTTTTT; CDR3: CSAGRVEKLFF; D: .; V: TRBV20-1; size: few; J: TRBJ1-4
DNA: TGTGCCAGCAGCTCGACCGGGACAGGGTTTAACTATGGCTACACCTTC; CDR3: CASSSTGTGFNYGYTF; D: TRBD1; V: TRBV28; size: .; J: TRBJ1-2
DNA: TGTGCCAGCAGCTTAGGAGGGGGCAATGGAAACACCATATATTTT; CDR3: CASSLGGGNGNTIYF; D: TRBD1; V: TRBV7-9; size: few; J: TRBJ1-3
DNA: TGTGCCAGCAGTTTACGGGCAGGGAGGCACACAGATACGCAGTATTTT; CDR3: CASSLRAGRHTDTQYF; D: .; V: TRBV27; size: .; J: TRBJ2-3
DNA: TGTGCCAGCAGCTTACAAGCGGGGGAGGTCAATGAGCAGTTCTTC; CDR3: CASSLQAGEVNEQFF; D: TRBD2; V: TRBV11-2; size: few; J: TRBJ2-1
DNA: TGTGCCAGCAGCGACCAGGGTCCCATGGGGCCCCAGCATTTT; CDR3: CASSDQGPMGPQHF; D: .; V: TRBV7-2; size: many; J: TRBJ1-5
DNA: TGCGCCAGCTTCTCGGGTCCGAACACTGAAGCTTTCTTT; CDR3: CASFSGPNTEAFF; D: .; V: TRBV5-1; size: .; J: TRBJ1-1
DNA: TGTGCATCGAAAGGAACAGACTCCTACGAGCAGTACTTC; CDR3: CASKGTDSYEQYF; D: .; V: TRBV25-1; size: .; J: TRBJ2-7
DNA: TGTGCCAGCAAAACACAAGGGGGGGTTCCCTACGAGCAGTACTTC; CDR3: CASKTQGGVPYEQYF; D: .; V: TRBV5-2; size: .; J: TRBJ2-7
DNA: TGTGCCAGCAGCAGGGACAGGGGTTTCAATGAGCAGTTCTTC; CDR3: CASSRDRGFNEQFF; D: TRBD1; V: TRBV28; size: .; J: TRBJ2-1
DNA: TGTGCCAGCATCAATCCGACGGACCTAAGCACAGATACGCAGTATTTT; CDR3: CASINPTDLSTDTQYF; D: .; V: TRBV7-9; size: .; J: TRBJ2-3
DNA: TGTGCCAGTACGACAGGGGGCTATCAGCCCCAGCATTTT; CDR3: CASTTGGYQPQHF; D: TRBD1; V: TRBV19; size: .; J: TRBJ1-5
DNA: TGCAGTGCTTCCAATGGAGGAAGCGCTGAAGCTTTCTTT; CDR3: CSASNGGSAEAFF; D: .; V: TRBV20-1; size: .; J: TRBJ1-1
DNA: TGCAGTGCTAGTAAAGACAGGATGAACACTGAAGCTTTCTTT; CDR3: CSASKDRMNTEAFF; D: .; V: TRBV20-1; size: .; J: TRBJ1-1
DNA: TGCGCCAGCAGCTTCGAAACAGGGTTACCGGGAAACACCATATATTTT; CDR3: CASSFETGLPGNTIYF; D: .; V: TRBV4-1; size: .; J: TRBJ1-3
DNA: TGTGCCAGCAGGCTAAATGGGCTAGCGGTGGGTAATGAGCAGTTCTTC; CDR3: CASRLNGLAVGNEQFF; D: TRBD2; V: TRBV12-3/TRBV12-4; size: few; J: TRBJ2-1
DNA: TGTGCCAGCAGTGATAACAGGGGGTCCTACGAGCAGTACTTC; CDR3: CASSDNRGSYEQYF; D: TRBD1; V: TRBV12-3/TRBV12-4; size: few; J: TRBJ2-7
DNA: TGTGCCAGCAGTTCCCAGCAGTTTCTTGTAGTTTCGGGGGACAGGGGACCCGGGGAGCTGTTTTTT; CDR3: CASSSQQFLVVSGDRGPGELFF; D: TRBD1; V: TRBV27; size: few; J: TRBJ2-2
DNA: TGCAGTGCTAGAGTCTTAACGGGGACTAGCGGGAGTCGTCAGCCAGATACGCAGTATTTT; CDR3: CSARVLTGTSGSRQPDTQYF; D: TRBD2; V: TRBV20-1; size: .; J: TRBJ2-3